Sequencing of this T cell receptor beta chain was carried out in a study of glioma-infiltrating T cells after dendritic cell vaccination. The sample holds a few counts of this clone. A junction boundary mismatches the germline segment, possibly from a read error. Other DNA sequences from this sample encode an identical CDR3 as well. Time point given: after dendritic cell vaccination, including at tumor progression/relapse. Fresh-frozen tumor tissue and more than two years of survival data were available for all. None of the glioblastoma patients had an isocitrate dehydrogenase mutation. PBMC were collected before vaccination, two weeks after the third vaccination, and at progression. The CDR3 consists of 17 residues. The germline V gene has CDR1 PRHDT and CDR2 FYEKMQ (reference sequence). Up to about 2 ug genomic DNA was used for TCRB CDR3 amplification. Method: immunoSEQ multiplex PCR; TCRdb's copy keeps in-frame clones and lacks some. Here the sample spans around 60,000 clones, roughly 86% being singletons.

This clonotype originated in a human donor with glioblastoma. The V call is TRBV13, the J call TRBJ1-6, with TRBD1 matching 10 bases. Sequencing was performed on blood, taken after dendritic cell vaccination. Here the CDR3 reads CASSRVTGGVWNSPLHF. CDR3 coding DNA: TGTGCCAGCAGCCGCGTGACAGGGGGCGTTTGGAATTCCCCCCTCCACTTT.